The 6 T cell receptor beta chains below all came from one sample that was sequenced in a study of blood T cell repertoires in COVID-19. Clones were read by immunoSEQ multiplex PCR, and TCRdb kept only the in-frame ones, dropping some. The data hold around 400,000 clones, with 70% to 90% observed a single time. The sequenced sample was peripheral blood. The receptor source for this set is a woman aged 25 to 39 with COVID-19, enrolled during active disease.

The J gene is TRBJ2-7, the V gene TRBV2; TRBD1 matches 8 bases. J lost 4 bases, V lost 4 bases, and 9 bases had no gene match. Germline V gene data show CDR1 as SNHLY and CDR2 as FYNNEI. This CDR3 has 15 amino acids. The CDR3 region has the DNA TGTGCCAGCAGTGGAGGGACAGGCAATACTTACGAGCAGTACTTC. Protein product: CASSGGTGNTYEQYF.

The chain joins TRBV5-1 to TRBJ2-3; 11 bases are a match to TRBD2. The CDR3 length is 16 residues. V lost 4 bases to trimming and J lost 2 bases; unmatched junction nucleotides: 6. Germline-derived CDR1 and CDR2 are SGHRS and YFSETQ. The CDR3 sequence is CASSKGLAVATDTQYF. Written as DNA, the CDR3 is TGCGCCAGCAGCAAGGGACTAGCGGTTGCCACAGATACGCAGTATTTT.

J is TRBJ1-4 and V is TRBV30; D not certain. Germline CDR1 and CDR2: GTSNPN and SVGIG (reference sequence). The CDR3 loop spans 13 amino acids. V was trimmed by 3 bases and J by 13 bases, leaving 18 bases between them. The CDR3 coding sequence is TGTGCCTGGAGGTTCAGTACGAGGGCCAGACTGTTTTTT. Translating gives CAWRFSTRARLFF. Supplemented by reference TRBV30 and TRBJ1-4, the full variable domain reads SQTIHQWPATLVQPVGSPLSLECTVEGTSNPNLYWYRQAAGRGLQLLFYSVGIGQISSEVPQNLSASRPQDRQFILSSKKLLLSDSGFYLCAWRFSTRARLFFGSGTQLSVL.

The rearrangement links TRBV27 to TRBJ2-7; tentatively, D is TRBD1 (6 bases). The germline V gene has CDR1 MNHEY and CDR2 SMNVEV (reference sequence). The CDR3 length is 14 residues. V was trimmed by 4 bases and J by 0 bases, leaving 10 bases between them. Here the CDR3 DNA reads TGTGCCAGCAGTTCGCAGGGGAACTCCTACGAGCAGTACTTC. This sequence encodes CASSSQGNSYEQYF.

This clone was recorded only once. The chain carries TRBV9 and TRBJ2-1; the D gene is possibly TRBD1 (5 bases). CDR1 and CDR2 from the germline V gene are SGDLS and YYNGEE. V was pared by 3 bases and J by 4 bases, with 17 bases between. This CDR3 has 16 amino acids. The DNA for the CDR3 is TGTGCCAGCAGCGCCGGTCAGGGTCCCTCTTACAATGAGCAGTTCTTC. The encoded protein is CASSAGQGPSYNEQFF. The entire variable domain, with the rest obtained from reference TRBV9 and TRBJ2-1, is as follows: DSGVTQTPKHLITATGQRVTLRCSPRSGDLSVYWYQQSLDQGLQFLIQYYNGEERAKGNILERFSAQQFPDLHSELNLSSLELGDSALYFCASSAGQGPSYNEQFFGPGTRLTVL.

This chain links TRBV5-1 with TRBJ2-1; 7 bases are shared with TRBD2. CDR1 SGHRS and CDR2 YFSETQ come from the germline V gene. V shed 7 bases, J shed 6 bases, and the junction held 13 bases outside the gene matches. The CDR3 consists of 15 residues. The CDR3: CASAEREGRANEQFF. The CDR3 nucleotides are TGCGCCAGCGCAGAACGGGAAGGGAGGGCCAATGAGCAGTTCTTC.